This TCR beta chain was recorded in a study of shared clonotypes between healthy human individuals. Execution of the assay was at deep level. Using ten immunoSEQ deep assay plates, investigators sequenced unsorted PBMC DNA. TCRdb's table, derived via immunoSEQ multiplex PCR, lists solely in-frame clones and lacks some. Of 400,000 to 500,000 clones listed, 65% to 80% are singletons. The CDR3 loop spans 17 amino acids. In germline, CDR1 is MGHRA, CDR2 YSYEKL. Trimming removed 3 bases at V and 0 bases at J, with 17 bases between. The chain couples TRBV4-1 to TRBJ1-2; D possibly corresponds to TRBD1 (5 bases). The sequence derives from a woman between 35 and 50 years old in good health. Some clones in this sample may be carry-over from other donors' samples. Sequencing was done on a sample of PBMCs. CDR3 in DNA: TGCGCCAGCAGCCACATCCTTCAGGGCAGATCTAACTATGGCTACACCTTC. This gives the protein CASSHILQGRSNYGYTF.